This TCR beta chain emerged from a study of shared clonotypes between healthy human individuals. Study results and caveats: Sorted-subset samples were not fully sequenced, rarefaction indicated.

Method: immunoSEQ multiplex PCR; TCRdb's copy keeps in-frame clones and lacks some. Of roughly 2.1 million clones listed, 85% to 95% are singletons. V lost 5 bases and J 0 bases, leaving 11 bases between the germline ends. The CDR3 covers 15 residues. Looked up from germline, CDR1 is MGHRA and CDR2 is YSYEKL. Naive CD8 cells comprised CD45RO-negative, CCR7-positively selected cells, excluding terminally differentiated effector memory CD45RA+ cells. A word on this clone: Its antigen is unidentified.

V and J are TRBV4-1 and TRBJ2-1, with unresolved D. The sequencing sample was made of naive CD8+ T cells from PBMCs. The TCR originated in a man between 18 and 35 years old in good health. Some clones in this sample may be carry-over from other donors' samples. The CDR3 bases are TGCGCCAGCAGCATCACCCTGGGCTCCTACAATGAGCAGTTCTTC. It translates to CASSITLGSYNEQFF.